This TCR beta chain was sequenced for a study of blood T cell repertoires in COVID-19. Study context: There were acute and convalescent COVID-19 samples, and they came from the United States, Italy and Spain. Sources were T cells, B-cell-depleted T cells, or PBMCs; the material itself was cDNA or gDNA.

The length of the CDR3 is 16 residues. Germline V lookup: CDR1 KGHDR, CDR2 SFDVKD. Trimming stripped 3 bases from V and 0 bases from J, with 11 bases between. This clone was recorded once. Per the study methods: Reference gene primers were amplified, and this amplification served to estimate nucleated cell counts. The data were produced by immunoSEQ multiplex PCR, yet TCRdb's version contains in-frame clones alone and is incomplete. Clonal size and the V and J genes are those of that table, whereas D and trimming came from the DNA. The sample has about 220,000 clones, roughly 88% seen once. The TCR was taken from a young man who had recovered from COVID-19. The sample consisted of peripheral blood. The gene calls are TRBV24-1 and TRBJ2-1; weak D call: TRBD1 (6 bases). CDR3 sequence reads: CATSDHRDHSYNEQFF. The CDR3 DNA sequence: TGTGCCACCAGTGATCACAGGGACCACTCCTACAATGAGCAGTTCTTC.